This TCR beta chain was obtained from a study of blood T cell repertoires in COVID-19. In the study overall: The United States, Italy and Spain were the sources of the acute and convalescent COVID-19 samples. From T cells, B-cell-depleted T cells, or PBMCs came the material, which was cDNA or gDNA.

V shed 2 bases and J shed 0 bases, with 9 bases lying between them. The CDR3 sequence is 16 residues long. Per germline, CDR1 SGHDT and CDR2 YYEEEE. This clone has only a few counts. Original processing methods: Reference gene primer amplification gave nucleated cell count estimates. Sequencing was performed with immunoSEQ multiplex PCR; in TCRdb, only in-frame clones are kept and a portion is missing. V, J and clone size derive from that table, while D and trimming were established from the DNA sequence. The sample gives about 340,000 clones, around nine tenths of which show up once; roughly 3.3% is in the top ten.

This TCR was recovered from a young woman who had recovered from COVID-19. Sequencing input: peripheral blood. V is TRBV5-6 and J is TRBJ1-6; a weak D match, TRBD1 (6 bases). The CDR3 loop is CASSFRGRSYNSPLHF. As DNA, the CDR3 is TGTGCCAGCAGCTTCAGGGGTCGCTCCTATAATTCACCCCTCCACTTT.